This entry features one TCR beta chain sequence. The data belong to a study of blood T cell repertoires in COVID-19. Study context: COVID-19 samples from acute and convalescent phases originated in the United States, Italy and Spain. The analysed material was cDNA or gDNA that came from T cells, B-cell-depleted T cells, or PBMCs.

TCRdb keeps only in-frame clones here, not all; method: immunoSEQ multiplex PCR. The sample has about 160,000 clones, roughly 88% seen once. The source is a woman aged 80 or over with active or convalescent COVID-19. The sample taken for sequencing was peripheral blood.

CDR3 nucleotide sequence: TGTGCCAGCAGCCGACAGGGGGACTACGGGGAGCTGTTTTTT. The encoded protein is CASSRQGDYGELFF. The genes are TRBV3-1 (or the pseudogene TRBV3-2) and TRBJ2-2; 9 nucleotides line up with TRBD1. The CDR3 runs 14 residues. V trimming: 4 bases; J trimming: 7 bases; junction bases outside the gene matches: 4. Germline V CDR1 and CDR2: LGHDT, YNNKEL (reference sequence).